This T cell receptor beta chain was sequenced for a study of Ad26.COV2.S vaccination and SARS-CoV-2 variants. Study-wide results and limits: While placebo recipients had lower spike-specific TCR breadth, vaccine recipients had more.

TCRdb's copy holds only in-frame clones and misses some; the assay was immunoSEQ multiplex PCR. The sample has a few hundred thousand clones, about nine tenths seen once. Trimming at V came to 4 bases and at J to 9 bases, leaving 7 bases not matched to a gene. The length of the CDR3 is 15 residues. Germline V CDR1 and CDR2: SGHTA, FQGNSA. The treatment: 15 to 20 received Ad26.COV2.S at low or high dose, single or two shots; five or six received placebo; per-sample allocation not given. Material that was analyzed had been drawn on day 63 after the first vaccine or placebo injection. An adult donor aged 18-55 years was enrolled in Boston. This clone was recorded once. Its matching antigen is unknown.

The sequence derives from a person between 18 and 65 years old who received the Ad26.COV2.S COVID-19 vaccine or a placebo. The source material was peripheral blood, sampled in a trial of Ad26.COV2.S vaccine versus placebo. J is TRBJ2-1 and V is TRBV7-2; the match to TRBD2 covers 12 bases. The CDR3 here is CASSSLATSGGEQFF. The CDR3 DNA follows: TGTGCCAGCAGCTCGTTGGCGACTAGCGGGGGTGAGCAGTTCTTC.